Shown below are 20 T cell receptor beta chains from a single sample sequenced in a study of cytotoxic CD8 clonotypes in ibrutinib-treated CLL. TCRdb's copy holds only in-frame clones and misses some; the assay was immunoSEQ multiplex PCR. Here the sample spans nearly 100,000 clones, approximately 80% being singletons. The source was PBMCs, collected after 12 months of ibrutinib treatment. These receptors were collected from a human donor with chronic lymphocytic leukemia.

This clone was detected only a few times. The V gene is TRBV4-3, the J gene TRBJ2-1; 7 positions agree with TRBD2. The J segment lost 14 bases and the V segment lost 0 bases, leaving 4 bases of the junction unmatched. Germline-derived CDR1 and CDR2 are LGHNA and YSLEER. CDR3 length equals 12 residues. CDR3 sequence reads: CASSQDSGPKFF. DNA for the CDR3: TGCGCCAGCAGCCAAGATAGCGGGCCAAAGTTCTTC.

In this sample, this clone turned up a few times. The J gene is TRBJ1-1, the V gene TRBV7-3; no definite D call. Germline CDR1 reads SGHTA; CDR2 reads FQGTGA. The CDR3 extends over 13 amino acids. The ends were cut back, 6 bases at V and 1 base at J, with 9 bases in the middle. This CDR3 is CASRRDGNTEAFF. In DNA, the CDR3 is TGTGCCAGCAGAAGAGACGGGAACACTGAAGCTTTCTTT.

This clone showed up just once. The chain couples TRBV25-1 to TRBJ1-6; maybe TRBD1 (6 bases). The germline V and J ends were trimmed by 4 bases and 6 bases, with 10 bases remaining between them. Germline V lookup: CDR1 MGHDK, CDR2 SYGVNS. The CDR3 spans 14 residues. The CDR3 spells CASSVGQSNSPLHF. The CDR3 DNA follows: TGTGCCAGCAGTGTCGGACAGTCTAATTCACCCCTCCACTTT.

The genes are TRBV19 and TRBJ1-5; TRBD1 matches at 7 bases. Germline CDR1 LNHDA, CDR2 SQIVND (reference sequence). The junction had 13 bases not matched to a gene; V was cut back by 8 bases and J by 6 bases. This CDR3 contains 15 residues. The CDR3 region has the DNA TGTGCCAGTCGGAAACTACAGGGGATCGGTCAGCCCCAGCATTTT. Protein: CASRKLQGIGQPQHF.

This clone was seen more than once but under ten times. V is TRBV19 and J is TRBJ2-1; D assignment may be TRBD1 or TRBD2 (5 bases each). Trimming shortened V by 4 bases and J by 8 bases, and 15 bases separated the two germline ends. Germline V gives CDR1 LNHDA, CDR2 SQIVND (reference sequence). The CDR3 consists of 14 residues. CDR3 sequence reads: CASSNAGSADEQFF. The CDR3 DNA sequence: TGTGCCAGTAGTAACGCAGGGAGTGCGGATGAGCAGTTCTTC.

The gene calls are TRBV6-5 and TRBJ1-1; possible D gene TRBD1, 6 bases. The CDR3 spans 15 residues. Trimming shortened V by 4 bases and J by 5 bases, and 17 bases separated the two germline ends. The germline V gene has CDR1 MNHEY and CDR2 SVGAGI. This CDR3 is CASSSSGAWGTEAFF. The CDR3 DNA sequence: TGTGCCAGCAGTTCCTCGGGGGCCTGGGGGACTGAAGCTTTCTTT.

This chain links TRBV7-9 with TRBJ2-7; 9 bases match TRBD2. CDR3 length: 15 residues. V was pared by 6 bases and J by 4 bases, with 10 bases of the junction left unmatched. Per the germline V gene, CDR1 is SEHNR and CDR2 is FQNEAQ (reference sequence). In DNA, the CDR3 is TGTGCCAGCAGATCTATTCTAGCGGGGAGTTACGAGCAGTACTTC. Protein sequence: CASRSILAGSYEQYF.

The chain joins TRBV6-1 to TRBJ2-3; no firm D call. Between the trimmed V and J ends, which lost 2 bases and 5 bases, there was a span of 2 bases. This CDR3 is 11 amino acids long. Germline CDR1 and CDR2: MNHNS and SASEGT. The DNA of the CDR3 is TGTGCCAGCAGTGAACGAGATACGCAGTATTTT. Translation: CASSERDTQYF.

V usage is TRBV9 and J usage is TRBJ1-6; TRBD1 aligns across 7 bases. Germline V gene lookup returns CDR1 SGDLS and CDR2 YYNGEE. The CDR3 is 17 residues long. V dropped 4 bases and J dropped 0; count of bases not matched to a gene: 7. The CDR3 is CASSPGQSSSYNSPLHF. In nucleotides, the CDR3 is TGTGCCAGCAGCCCGGGACAGTCGAGCTCCTATAATTCACCCCTCCACTTT. Full variable domain (outside the CDR3, taken from reference TRBV9 and TRBJ1-6): DSGVTQTPKHLITATGQRVTLRCSPRSGDLSVYWYQQSLDQGLQFLIQYYNGEERAKGNILERFSAQQFPDLHSELNLSSLELGDSALYFCASSPGQSSSYNSPLHFGNGTRLTVT.

The chain recombines TRBV6-6 with TRBJ1-6; D not resolved. V lost 4 bases to trimming and J lost 14 bases, with 21 bases between them. Germline CDR1 MNHNY, CDR2 SVGAGI (reference sequence). The CDR3 totals 15 residues. CDR3 loop: CASSLLDGELRALHF. The DNA for the CDR3 is TGTGCCAGCAGTTTGTTGGACGGGGAGCTTAGGGCCCTCCACTTT.

This sequence joins TRBV6-5 and TRBJ2-7; TRBD1 is a possible D gene (5 bases). The germline gives CDR1 MNHEY, CDR2 SVGAGI. Deletions cut 6 bases from V and 5 bases from J, with 8 bases between. The CDR3 sequence is 11 residues long. CDR3 sequence reads: CASSTRDEQYF. CDR3 in DNA: TGTGCCAGCAGCACCAGGGACGAGCAGTACTTC.

V gene TRBV4-3 combines with J gene TRBJ1-6, with D possibly matching TRBD1 (6 bases). Trimming took 0 bases from V and 7 from J, leaving 10 bases between them. In germline, CDR1 is LGHNA, CDR2 YSLEER. The CDR3 covers 15 residues. For the CDR3, the DNA is TGCGCCAGCAGCCAAGAGGGGGCGGAAAATTCACCCCTCCACTTT. Protein: CASSQEGAENSPLHF.

The chain joins TRBV5-6 to TRBJ2-5; 7 bases agree with TRBD1. Germline V gives CDR1 SGHDT, CDR2 YYEEEE. Trimming removed 4 bases from V and 5 bases from J; junction bases left unmatched: 14. The CDR3 spans 16 residues. CDR3 sequence (DNA): TGTGCCAGCAGCGGACAGGCAGCAGGGGTCACCGAGACCCAGTACTTC. It translates to CASSGQAAGVTETQYF.

This chain connects TRBV18 to TRBJ2-1; D remains ambiguous. The CDR3 is 12 amino acids. CDR1 and CDR2 (germline): KGHSH, LQKENI. V shed 2 bases and J shed 9 bases, with 8 bases lying between them. This CDR3 is CASSPGLGEQFF. In DNA, the CDR3 is TGTGCCAGCTCACCAGGGTTAGGTGAGCAGTTCTTC. The full variable domain, rest sourced from reference TRBV18 and TRBJ2-1, is NAGVMQNPRHLVRRRGQEARLRCSPMKGHSHVYWYRQLPEEGLKFMVYLQKENIIDESGMPKERFSAEFPKEGPSILRIQQVVRGDSAAYFCASSPGLGEQFFGPGTRLTVL.

The chain couples TRBV25-1 to TRBJ2-3; either TRBD1 or TRBD2 may fit D (7 bases each). Germline loops: CDR1 MGHDK, CDR2 SYGVNS. V gave up 6 bases and J gave up 5 bases, with 15 bases separating them. The CDR3 length is 14 residues. CDR3 nucleotide sequence: TGTGCCAGCAGGCAGACAGGGAGGGGAGATACGCAGTATTTT. Its translation is CASRQTGRGDTQYF.

This CDR3 reads CASSPGKGDRGNYGYTF. The CDR3 DNA follows: TGTGCCAGCAGCCCCGGAAAGGGGGACAGGGGTAACTATGGCTACACCTTC. J is TRBJ1-2 and V is TRBV5-6, with 10 bases matching TRBD1. From germline, CDR1 is SGHDT and CDR2 YYEEEE. This CDR3 has 17 residues. V lost 4 bases to trimming and J lost 1 base; unmatched junction nucleotides: 10.

V and J are TRBV18 and TRBJ2-2, with 8 bases fitting TRBD1. The V segment lost 2 bases and the J segment 1 base; nucleotides outside the gene matches: 3. Germline V gene data show CDR1 as KGHSH and CDR2 as LQKENI. The CDR3 extends over 16 amino acids. The CDR3 reads CASSPGGQENTGELFF. The CDR3 DNA reads TGTGCCAGCTCACCAGGGGGACAGGAGAACACCGGGGAGCTGTTTTTT.

The rearrangement uses TRBV13 and TRBJ2-1; TRBD2 agrees at 7 bases. V lost 5 bases to trimming and J lost 8 bases; unmatched junction nucleotides: 9. The CDR3 extends over 14 amino acids. Germline CDR1 and CDR2: PRHDT and FYEKMQ (reference sequence). In DNA form, the CDR3 reads TGTGCCAGCAGCACCCTACTAGCGTCCCATGAGCAGTTCTTC. Its translation: CASSTLLASHEQFF.

The chain recombines TRBV5-1 with TRBJ2-7; D call uncertain. Germline CDR1 reads SGHRS; CDR2 reads YFSETQ. The V gene lost 3 bases and the J gene lost 0 bases, with 13 bases spanning the gap. This CDR3 spans 15 amino acids. In DNA, the CDR3 is TGCGCCAGCAGCTCCCCGTCGGTTGGCTCCTACGAGCAGTACTTC. Protein product: CASSSPSVGSYEQYF.

This chain links TRBV12-2 with TRBJ1-4; the table's D call TRBD1 went unverified against the DNA. TRBV12-2 is marked as a pseudogene. The CDR3 is 17 residues long. CDR3 DNA: TGTGCAAGTCGCTTACCCCCCAGGCAGATGAACAATGAAAAACTGTTTTTT. The encoded protein is CASRLPPRQMNNEKLFF.